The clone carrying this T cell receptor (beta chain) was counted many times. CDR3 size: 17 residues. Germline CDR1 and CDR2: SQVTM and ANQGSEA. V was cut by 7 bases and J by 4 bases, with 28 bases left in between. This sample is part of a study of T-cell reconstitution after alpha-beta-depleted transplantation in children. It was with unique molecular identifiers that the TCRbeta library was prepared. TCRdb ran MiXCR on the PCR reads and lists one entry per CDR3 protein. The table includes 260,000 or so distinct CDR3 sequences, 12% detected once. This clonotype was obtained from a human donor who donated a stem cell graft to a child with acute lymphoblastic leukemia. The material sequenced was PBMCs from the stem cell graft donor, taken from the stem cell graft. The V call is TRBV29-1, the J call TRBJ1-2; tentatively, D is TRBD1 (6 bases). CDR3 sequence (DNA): TGCAGCGCCAACGGGGGGCTAGTGAAGGCATCAAGCTATGGCTACACCTTC. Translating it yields CSANGGLVKASSYGYTF.